This TCR beta chain comes out of a study of blood T cell repertoires in COVID-19. Study as a whole: Researchers got acute and convalescent COVID-19 samples from the United States, Italy and Spain.

The table came from immunoSEQ multiplex PCR; TCRdb's copy has only in-frame clones and leaves some out. The sample carries roughly 130,000 clones, about 80% recorded once. With V trimmed by 0 bases and J by 4 bases, 6 bases remained unmatched. The CDR3 is 16 amino acids. Germline V CDR1 and CDR2: SGHRS, YFSETQ. The sequenced sample was peripheral blood. J is TRBJ1-3 and V is TRBV5-1; 8 bases line up with TRBD1. This clonotype was sampled from a middle-aged man with acute or convalescent COVID-19. CDR3 sequence (DNA): TGCGCCAGCAGCTTGGGGGGACAGGCCCCGGGAAACACCATATATTTT. This translates into CASSLGGQAPGNTIYF. The variable domain in full, with the rest retrieved from reference TRBV5-1 and TRBJ1-3, is KAGVTQTPRYLIKTRGQQVTLSCSPISGHRSVSWYQQTPGQGLQFLFEYFSETQRNKGNFPGRFSGRQFSNSRSEMNVSTLELGDSALYLCASSLGGQAPGNTIYFGEGSWLTVV.